The 20 T cell receptor beta chains listed next were all sequenced from one sample in a study of T cell clones after liver transplantation. The repertoire was sequenced with immunoSEQ multiplex PCR; TCRdb's copy has only in-frame clones and lacks some. Among some 110,000 clones listed, roughly four fifths were seen once. The starting material was CD4+ T cells from blood, obtained before liver transplant. The receptors here all came from a human donor who received a liver transplant.

This chain uses TRBV5-1 with TRBJ1-1; the D gene is possibly TRBD1 (5 bases). Trimming took off 5 bases at V and 0 bases at J, with 14 bases between the two ends. CDR1 and CDR2 from the germline V gene are SGHRS and YFSETQ. The CDR3 length is 15 residues. CDR3 amino acids: CASRSQGGLNTEAFF. The CDR3 DNA sequence: TGCGCCAGCAGGTCCCAGGGCGGGTTGAACACTGAAGCTTTCTTT. The entire variable domain, with the rest obtained from reference TRBV5-1 and TRBJ1-1, is as follows: KAGVTQTPRYLIKTRGQQVTLSCSPISGHRSVSWYQQTPGQGLQFLFEYFSETQRNKGNFPGRFSGRQFSNSRSEMNVSTLELGDSALYLCASRSQGGLNTEAFFGQGTRLTVV.

The chain recombines TRBV9 with TRBJ1-1; weak D call: TRBD1 (5 bases). Germline V CDR1 and CDR2: SGDLS, YYNGEE. This CDR3 contains 15 residues. V shed 0 bases and J shed 3 bases, with 12 bases lying between them. This CDR3 reads CASSVGGAWDTEAFF. The CDR3 DNA reads as TGTGCCAGCAGCGTAGGAGGGGCTTGGGACACTGAAGCTTTCTTT.

This clone was seen a handful of times. This sequence joins TRBV5-1 and TRBJ2-7; no reliable D call. Trimming stripped 2 bases from V and 4 bases from J, with 10 bases between. Looked up from germline, CDR1 is SGHRS and CDR2 is YFSETQ. The CDR3 runs 13 residues. The CDR3, as DNA: TGCGCCAGCAGCTTTGAAGGGAAATACGAGCAGTACTTC. Translated, it gives CASSFEGKYEQYF. The full variable domain, completed using reference TRBV5-1 and TRBJ2-7, is KAGVTQTPRYLIKTRGQQVTLSCSPISGHRSVSWYQQTPGQGLQFLFEYFSETQRNKGNFPGRFSGRQFSNSRSEMNVSTLELGDSALYLCASSFEGKYEQYFGPGTRLTVT.

The chain has TRBV29-1 and TRBJ2-1; maybe TRBD2 (6 bases). CDR1 is SQVTM, CDR2 ANQGSEA, per germline. Trimming took off 8 bases at V and 4 bases at J, with 15 bases between the two ends. The length of the CDR3 is 13 residues. CDR3 sequence reads: CSLSEGYYNEQFF. CDR3 DNA: TGCAGCCTCTCGGAGGGGTATTACAATGAGCAGTTCTTC.

The chain carries TRBV7-9 and TRBJ2-7, with 7 bases aligning to TRBD1. CDR3 size: 14 residues. Losses at the gene ends were 1 base for V and 10 bases for J; bases not matched to a gene: 10. Germline assignment: CDR1 SEHNR and CDR2 FQNEAQ (reference sequence). DNA of the CDR3: TGTGCCAGCAGCTTAGGAGTCGACAGGGTAGGTCAGTACTTC. It translates to CASSLGVDRVGQYF. The full variable domain, with the rest looked up from reference TRBV7-9 and TRBJ2-7, is DTGVSQNPRHKITKRGQNVTFRCDPISEHNRLYWYRQTLGQGPEFLTYFQNEAQLEKSRLLSDRFSAERPKGSFSTLEIQRTEQGDSAMYLCASSLGVDRVGQYFGPGTRLTVT.

Of note for this clone: Given a much more abundant clone one base away, this may be a read error. The rearrangement links TRBV29-1 to TRBJ1-5; no firm D call. The V end lost 8 bases, the J end lost 2 bases, and 19 bases lay between the germline ends. The CDR3 is 15 amino acids. CDR1 SQVTM and CDR2 ANQGSEA come from the germline V gene. CDR3 DNA sequence: TGCAGCCCCTTCTCAGAGAATCCTGGCAATCAGCCCCAGCATTTT. This sequence encodes CSPFSENPGNQPQHF.

Within the sample, this clone is medium-sized. V usage is TRBV19 and J usage is TRBJ1-1, with 7 bases identical to TRBD1. Germline trimming cut 8 bases from V and 11 bases from J; bases unmatched to any gene: 20. Germline CDR1 and CDR2: LNHDA and SQIVND (reference sequence). This CDR3 contains 15 residues. This CDR3 reads CASLREGSGRGLAFF. In DNA, the CDR3 is TGTGCCAGTCTGCGGGAGGGGTCAGGAAGGGGGCTGGCTTTCTTT. Looking up the rest from reference TRBV19 and TRBJ1-1 gives the full variable domain: DGGITQSPKYLFRKEGQNVTLSCEQNLNHDAMYWYRQDPGQGLRLIYYSQIVNDFQKGDIAEGYSVSREKKESFPLTVTSAQKNPTAFYLCASLREGSGRGLAFFGQGTRLTVV.

The chain is built from TRBV9 and TRBJ2-3; D gene unclear. V was pared by 0 bases and J by 0 bases, with 17 bases between. Germline CDR1 reads SGDLS; CDR2 reads YYNGEE. This CDR3 is 18 amino acids long. CDR3 protein: CASSVESGWSRSTDTQYF. The CDR3 DNA reads TGTGCCAGCAGCGTAGAGAGTGGGTGGAGCAGAAGCACAGATACGCAGTATTTT.

This rearrangement joins TRBV27 to TRBJ2-1, with D maybe TRBD1 (5 bases). Germline values: CDR1 MNHEY, CDR2 SMNVEV (reference sequence). The CDR3 runs to 13 residues. Deletions cut 6 bases from V and 7 bases from J, with 13 bases between. For the CDR3, the DNA is TGTGCCAGCAGGAGAACAGGACGAAATGAGCAGTTCTTC. It specifies CASRRTGRNEQFF.

V is TRBV7-9 and J is TRBJ1-4, with TRBD1 as a possible D gene (6 bases). Germline CDR1 is SEHNR and CDR2 is FQNEAQ (reference sequence). The CDR3 covers 16 residues. V was cut by 1 base and J by 0 bases, with 9 bases left in between. The CDR3 DNA reads TGTGCCAGCAGCTTAGTGGGGGCGCCAACTAATGAAAAACTGTTTTTT. This gives the protein CASSLVGAPTNEKLFF.

The chain uses TRBV9 and TRBJ2-6; tentatively, D is TRBD1 (8 bases). The germline gives CDR1 SGDLS, CDR2 YYNGEE. V lost 4 bases and J lost 0, with 17 bases in between. There are 18 residues in the CDR3. CDR3 loop: CASSLWTGRVSGANVLTF. The CDR3 nucleotides are TGTGCCAGCAGCCTCTGGACAGGGAGGGTCTCTGGGGCCAACGTCCTGACTTTC.

The J gene is TRBJ1-6, the V gene TRBV5-8, with D uncertain. Germline V gene lookup returns CDR1 SGHTS and CDR2 YDEGEE. The CDR3 is 14 amino acids. The V end lost 0 bases, the J end lost 6 bases, and 7 bases lay between the germline ends. The CDR3 DNA reads as TGTGCCAGCAGCTTGGTACGGGGTAATTCACCCCTCCACTTT. As protein: CASSLVRGNSPLHF.

This clone occurred once. This chain connects TRBV5-4 to TRBJ2-3; 7 nucleotides agree with TRBD2. The CDR3 is made up of 16 amino acids. Unmatched junction bases numbered 5, after V lost 0 bases and J lost 1 base. In germline, CDR1 is SGHNT, CDR2 YYREEE (reference sequence). CDR3 coding DNA: TGTGCCAGCAGCTTGGCGGGCGGGAGTGGCACAGATACGCAGTATTTT. This encodes CASSLAGGSGTDTQYF.

V and J are TRBV21-1 and TRBJ2-7; TRBD1 was called by the table and not checked on the DNA. TRBV21-1 is deemed a pseudogene. The CDR3 spans 17 residues. The CDR3 loop reads CASSLHGQDSESYEQYF. As DNA, the CDR3 is TGTGCCAGCAGCCTCCACGGACAGGACTCTGAATCCTACGAGCAGTACTTC.

The gene calls are TRBV4-1 and TRBJ2-7; 7 positions agree with TRBD1. Germline CDR1 is MGHRA and CDR2 is YSYEKL. The CDR3 has 16 residues. V lost 3 bases to trimming and J lost 0 bases; unmatched junction nucleotides: 8. This CDR3 is CASSQGEGQPSYEQYF. The CDR3 DNA follows: TGCGCCAGCAGCCAGGGTGAGGGACAGCCCTCCTACGAGCAGTACTTC.

The J gene is TRBJ2-7, the V gene TRBV7-2; no firm D call. The V gene lost 5 bases and the J gene lost 3 bases, with 11 bases spanning the gap. Germline CDR1 reads SGHTA; CDR2 reads FQGNSA. The CDR3 spans 13 residues. Here the CDR3 reads CASSTTEVYEQYF. The DNA for the CDR3 is TGTGCCAGCAGCACCACAGAGGTCTACGAGCAGTACTTC. Looking up the rest from reference TRBV7-2 and TRBJ2-7 gives the full variable domain: GAGVSQSPSNKVTEKGKDVELRCDPISGHTALYWYRQSLGQGLEFLIYFQGNSAPDKSGLPSDRFSAERTGGSVSTLTIQRTQQEDSAVYLCASSTTEVYEQYFGPGTRLTVT.

This chain uses TRBV19 with TRBJ1-2; perhaps TRBD1 as D (6 bases). There are 14 residues in the CDR3. The V gene lost 7 bases and the J gene lost 9 bases, with 21 bases spanning the gap. Per the germline V gene, CDR1 is LNHDA and CDR2 is SQIVND (reference sequence). CDR3: CASNPRGGQGSYTF. DNA for the CDR3: TGTGCCAGTAACCCTCGAGGGGGGCAAGGAAGCTACACCTTC. The full variable domain, completed using reference TRBV19 and TRBJ1-2, is DGGITQSPKYLFRKEGQNVTLSCEQNLNHDAMYWYRQDPGQGLRLIYYSQIVNDFQKGDIAEGYSVSREKKESFPLTVTSAQKNPTAFYLCASNPRGGQGSYTFGSGTRLTVV.

V is TRBV7-2 and J is TRBJ1-2; 9 positions match TRBD1. The CDR3 is made up of 12 amino acids. Trimming removed 5 bases from V and 11 bases from J; junction bases left unmatched: 6. CDR1 SGHTA and CDR2 FQGNSA come from the germline V gene. As DNA, the CDR3 is TGTGCCAGCAGCCGGGACAGGGAGTTGTACACCTTC. Translation: CASSRDRELYTF. Combining the CDR3 with reference TRBV7-2 and TRBJ1-2 gives the whole variable domain GAGVSQSPSNKVTEKGKDVELRCDPISGHTALYWYRQSLGQGLEFLIYFQGNSAPDKSGLPSDRFSAERTGGSVSTLTIQRTQQEDSAVYLCASSRDRELYTFGSGTRLTVV.

The V gene is TRBV28, the J gene TRBJ2-7; the D gene is possibly TRBD2 (5 bases). Trimming shortened V by 2 bases and J by 13 bases, and 15 bases separated the two germline ends. The germline V gene encodes CDR1 MDHEN and CDR2 SYDVKM. The CDR3 sequence is 12 residues long. CDR3 region: CASSLRTGIGYF. The CDR3 coding sequence is TGTGCCAGCAGTTTACGAACCGGGATAGGCTACTTC.

This clone was counted many times. CDR3 in DNA: TGTGCCAGCAGCTTGGGCCACTCCTATGGCTACACCTTC. It codes for CASSLGHSYGYTF. This chain links TRBV11-1 with TRBJ1-2; D unresolved. The germline V gene encodes CDR1 SGHAT and CDR2 FQDESV (reference sequence). V lost 3 bases and J 4 bases, leaving 9 bases between the germline ends. The CDR3 is made up of 13 amino acids. Full variable domain (outside the CDR3, taken from reference TRBV11-1 and TRBJ1-2): EAEVAQSPRYKITEKSQAVAFWCDPISGHATLYWYRQILGQGPELLVQFQDESVVDDSQLPKDRFSAERLKGVDSTLKIQPAELGDSAMYLCASSLGHSYGYTFGSGTRLTVV.